This paragraph covers one T cell receptor (beta chain) sequence. Its antigen is undetermined. This CDR3 has 15 residues. The V and J ends lost 8 bases and 4 bases respectively, with 18 bases between them. Germline CDR1 LNHDA, CDR2 SQIVND (reference sequence). This sample is drawn from a study of T-cell memory formation after mild COVID-19. Study-wide results and limits: Pre-infection memory already had some responding clones, implying cross-reactive memory joined. Among clones contracting day 15 to 85, CD4/CD8 was balanced, whereas later expanders leaned CD4+.

Sample barcodes and UMIs were carried by the TCR alpha and TCR beta cDNA libraries that 5'RACE generated with constant-segment primers. Each CDR3 protein gets one entry after TCRdb re-called the 5' RACE reads with MiXCR. Here the sample spans roughly 350,000 distinct CDR3 sequences, 25% to 30% being singletons. Sequenced input: PBMCs or a T cell subset sorted from them (not recorded which). The clonotype was recovered from an adult woman who had mild COVID-19 (a few samples of this study predate the infection). Cell type and time point are not known. V is TRBV19 and J is TRBJ2-1; no firm D call. The CDR3 is CASRVVGLGYNEQFF. The CDR3 DNA sequence: TGTGCCAGTCGCGTAGTAGGGTTGGGTTACAATGAGCAGTTCTTC.